This entry lists 26 T cell receptor beta chains sequenced from one sample in a study of OX40 agonist ivuxolimab in advanced cancers. Sequenced by immunoSEQ multiplex PCR; TCRdb stores in-frame clones only, minus some. The repertoire holds roughly 56,000 clones, with about 83% as singletons. The sample here was CD4+ or CD8+ T cells sorted from blood, taken in a trial of the OX40 agonist ivuxolimab. Receptors were obtained from an adult with an advanced solid tumor such as melanoma, head and neck, liver or kidney cancer.

The chain is built from TRBV10-3 and TRBJ2-4, with TRBD1 identical over 8 bases. J was trimmed by 4 bases and V by 10 bases; bases with no gene match: 6. CDR1 and CDR2 (germline): ENHRY, SYGVKD. This CDR3 spans 13 amino acids. The CDR3 region has the DNA TGTGCCACCACGGACAGGGTAAAAAACATTCAGTACTTC. Translating it yields CATTDRVKNIQYF.

This chain links TRBV18 with TRBJ1-1; D is undetermined. Trimming pared 3 bases from V and 1 base from J, leaving 6 bases between. CDR1 KGHSH and CDR2 LQKENI come from the germline V gene. The CDR3 length is 13 residues. CDR3 coding DNA: TGTGCCAGCTCACCCAACTCGAACACTGAAGCTTTCTTT. This translates into CASSPNSNTEAFF.

The rearrangement joins TRBV7-3 to TRBJ2-3; 9 nucleotides line up with TRBD2. The CDR3 spans 16 residues. Germline V gene data show CDR1 as SGHTA and CDR2 as FQGTGA. After removal of 2 bases from V and 2 bases from J, the junction contained 5 bases not matched to a gene. The CDR3 sequence: CASSLGAGGYTDTQYF. In DNA, the CDR3 is TGTGCCAGCAGCTTAGGAGCGGGGGGATACACAGATACGCAGTATTTT.

The chain uses TRBV19 and TRBJ2-1, with D perhaps assigned TRBD1 or TRBD2 (5 bases each). The CDR3 contains 12 residues. Trimming took 8 bases from V and 6 from J, leaving 11 bases between them. The V gene's germline CDR1 is LNHDA and CDR2 SQIVND (reference sequence). This CDR3 is CASGERGNEQFF. The CDR3 DNA reads TGTGCCAGTGGGGAGAGGGGCAATGAGCAGTTCTTC.

This clone has just a few counts. J is TRBJ2-4 and V is TRBV29-1; TRBD2 matches 7 bases. The CDR3 is 12 amino acids. The germline V gene encodes CDR1 SQVTM and CDR2 ANQGSEA. V lost 3 bases and J lost 4; bases outside the gene matches: 0. The chain's CDR3 is CSVEGGKNIQYF. For the CDR3, the DNA is TGCAGCGTTGAGGGAGGGAAAAACATTCAGTACTTC.

The CDR3 DNA reads TGTGCCTGGAGTGTCGAGGGAGAACAGCCCCAGCATTTT. It encodes CAWSVEGEQPQHF. V gene TRBV30 combines with J gene TRBJ1-5; D gene uncertain. V lost 0 bases to trimming and J lost 7 bases, with 10 bases between them. The CDR3 loop spans 13 amino acids. CDR1 GTSNPN and CDR2 SVGIG come from the germline V gene (reference sequence).

The CDR3 nucleotides read TGTGCCTCGGGTATTACGGAGAATGAGCAGTTCTTC. The encoded protein is CASGITENEQFF. This sequence joins TRBV30 and TRBJ2-1; no firm D call. Trimming took 7 bases from V and 7 from J, leaving 14 bases between them. The CDR3 sequence is 12 residues long. Per germline, CDR1 GTSNPN and CDR2 SVGIG (reference sequence).

This CDR3 reads CASSASGSSYNEQFF. For the CDR3, the DNA is TGTGCCAGCAGCGCGAGCGGGAGCTCCTACAATGAGCAGTTCTTC. The chain carries TRBV9 and TRBJ2-1; 8 bases line up with TRBD2. The CDR3 runs to 15 residues. Germline CDR1 and CDR2: SGDLS and YYNGEE. The trim removed 3 bases at V and 0 bases at J, leaving 2 bases unmatched.

This chain uses TRBV10-3 with TRBJ1-5; TRBD1 is a possible D gene (6 bases). This CDR3 spans 16 amino acids. The germline CDR1 and CDR2 sequences are ENHRY and SYGVKD. V lost 3 bases and J 4 bases, leaving 16 bases between the germline ends. This CDR3 reads CAISDGGQGGNQPQHF. CDR3 DNA: TGTGCCATCAGTGATGGGGGACAAGGGGGAAATCAGCCCCAGCATTTT.

This rearrangement joins TRBV29-1 to TRBJ2-7, with a weak D call TRBD2 (5 bases). The CDR3 contains 10 residues. The V gene lost 5 bases and the J gene lost 3 bases, with 5 bases spanning the gap. Per germline, CDR1 SQVTM and CDR2 ANQGSEA. This chain's CDR3 is CSVRDYEQYF. The CDR3 DNA follows: TGCAGCGTTCGGGACTACGAGCAGTACTTC.

V and J are TRBV27 and TRBJ1-1; a weak D match, TRBD1 (5 bases). CDR3 length equals 13 residues. The germline V and J ends were trimmed by 1 base and 2 bases, with 5 bases remaining between them. Germline assignment: CDR1 MNHEY and CDR2 SMNVEV (reference sequence). CDR3 DNA: TGTGCCAGCAGTTTATGGGACAACACTGAAGCTTTCTTT. Protein product: CASSLWDNTEAFF.

This chain uses TRBV9 with TRBJ1-2; TRBD1 agrees at 8 bases. The junction had 14 bases not matched to a gene; V was cut back by 3 bases and J by 7 bases. Germline V gene sequence: CDR1 SGDLS, CDR2 YYNGEE. This CDR3 has 16 amino acids. The CDR3 nucleotides read TGTGCCAGCAGCGAACAGGACAGGGTATCCATTGGTGGCTACACCTTC. Its translation is CASSEQDRVSIGGYTF.

The chain couples TRBV28 to TRBJ1-1, with unresolved D. This CDR3 region has 12 residues. V was trimmed by 2 bases and J by 8 bases, leaving 9 bases between them. The germline CDR1 and CDR2 sequences are MDHEN and SYDVKM. This CDR3 is CASSLAQKEAFF. The CDR3 DNA follows: TGTGCCAGCAGTTTAGCTCAGAAGGAAGCTTTCTTT.

The rearrangement joins TRBV2 to TRBJ1-1; D possibly corresponds to TRBD1 (6 bases). The germline V gene encodes CDR1 SNHLY and CDR2 FYNNEI. V lost 7 bases and J 7 bases, leaving 13 bases between the germline ends. There are 12 residues in the CDR3. The CDR3 loop is CASNQDSNEAFF. The DNA for the CDR3 is TGTGCCAGCAACCAGGACAGCAATGAAGCTTTCTTT.

The gene calls are TRBV19 and TRBJ1-5; D possibly corresponds to TRBD1 (6 bases). CDR1 is LNHDA and CDR2 is SQIVND in the germline V gene (reference sequence). V was clipped by 1 base and J by 1 base, with 17 bases between them. The CDR3 totals 18 residues. The CDR3 sequence is CASSIALAGEWSNQPQHF. CDR3 DNA: TGTGCCAGTAGTATAGCACTGGCAGGGGAGTGGAGCAATCAGCCCCAGCATTTT. The variable domain in full, completed from reference TRBV19 and TRBJ1-5, reads DGGITQSPKYLFRKEGQNVTLSCEQNLNHDAMYWYRQDPGQGLRLIYYSQIVNDFQKGDIAEGYSVSREKKESFPLTVTSAQKNPTAFYLCASSIALAGEWSNQPQHFGDGTRLSIL.

The rearrangement links TRBV27 to TRBJ2-3; 14 nucleotides line up with TRBD2. Germline V gene data show CDR1 as MNHEY and CDR2 as SMNVEV (reference sequence). The CDR3 sequence is 16 residues long. With 3 bases clipped from V and 6 bases from J, the junction kept 5 bases outside the gene matches. In DNA form, the CDR3 reads TGTGCCAGCAGTTTGACTAGCGGGGGGGCTTCGGATACGCAGTATTTT. Protein sequence: CASSLTSGGASDTQYF.

The V call is TRBV18, the J call TRBJ1-2; 9 bases map to TRBD1. The CDR3 runs 13 residues. After removal of 3 bases from V and 6 bases from J, the junction contained 2 bases not matched to a gene. From germline, CDR1 is KGHSH and CDR2 LQKENI. The CDR3 DNA follows: TGTGCCAGCTCACCCAGGACAGGGGATGGCTACACCTTC. Translated, it gives CASSPRTGDGYTF.

The V call is TRBV9, the J call TRBJ1-3, with D uncertain. Germline V CDR1 and CDR2: SGDLS, YYNGEE. V shed 0 bases and J shed 0 bases, with 10 bases lying between them. This CDR3 is built from 16 residues. In DNA form, the CDR3 reads TGTGCCAGCAGCGTAGTACCATCTAGCTCTGGAAACACCATATATTTT. Protein sequence: CASSVVPSSSGNTIYF.

This CDR3 reads CASSLWGGLTEAFF. The CDR3 DNA reads TGTGCCAGCAGTTTATGGGGTGGGCTCACTGAAGCTTTCTTT. The chain carries TRBV28 and TRBJ1-1; D remains ambiguous. The V gene's germline CDR1 is MDHEN and CDR2 SYDVKM. There are 14 residues in the CDR3. The germline V and J ends were trimmed by 0 bases and 4 bases, with 9 bases remaining between them.

The V and J genes are TRBV5-1 and TRBJ2-7, with a weak D call TRBD1 (6 bases). CDR3 length: 15 residues. Trimming shortened V by 4 bases and J by 6 bases, and 20 bases separated the two germline ends. CDR1 SGHRS and CDR2 YFSETQ come from the germline V gene. DNA of the CDR3: TGCGCCAGCAGCCTGGACAGCGCAGGCCTAAGCGAGCAGTACTTC. It is translated as CASSLDSAGLSEQYF.

The chain is built from TRBV10-2 and TRBJ2-1; 11 bases line up with TRBD2. V lost 4 bases and J lost 7; bases outside the gene matches: 21. The CDR3 consists of 20 residues. CDR1 and CDR2 (germline): WSHSY, SAAADI. This chain's CDR3 is CASSGVVAGGPGRMGNEQFF. In nucleotides, the CDR3 is TGCGCCAGCAGTGGCGTGGTAGCGGGGGGGCCAGGTCGGATGGGGAATGAGCAGTTCTTC.

This clone was detected once. This rearrangement joins TRBV5-1 to TRBJ1-1, with D possibly matching TRBD1 (6 bases). Trimming shortened V by 4 bases and J by 3 bases, and 10 bases separated the two germline ends. Per the germline V gene, CDR1 is SGHRS and CDR2 is YFSETQ. This CDR3 is 13 amino acids long. This chain's CDR3 is CASSPGQHTEAFF. The CDR3 coding sequence is TGCGCCAGCAGCCCCGGACAGCACACTGAAGCTTTCTTT.

The J gene is TRBJ2-3, the V gene TRBV28; D is unresolved. V lost 7 bases and J lost 6, with 11 bases in between. The CDR3 is 12 amino acids. Germline V gene sequence: CDR1 MDHEN, CDR2 SYDVKM. CDR3 nucleotide sequence: TGTGCCAGCAAGTCACTACCGGATACGCAGTATTTT. Its translation: CASKSLPDTQYF.

The chain links TRBV19 to TRBJ1-2; D remains unclear. The germline V gene encodes CDR1 LNHDA and CDR2 SQIVND (reference sequence). This CDR3 contains 13 residues. V was shortened by 3 bases and J by 7 bases, with 12 bases between the two germline ends. The CDR3 loop is CASSILGVRGYTF. The CDR3 nucleotides read TGTGCCAGTAGTATTTTAGGTGTACGTGGCTACACCTTC. The whole variable domain, remainder taken from reference TRBV19 and TRBJ1-2, is DGGITQSPKYLFRKEGQNVTLSCEQNLNHDAMYWYRQDPGQGLRLIYYSQIVNDFQKGDIAEGYSVSREKKESFPLTVTSAQKNPTAFYLCASSILGVRGYTFGSGTRLTVV.

The sample holds one count of this clone. Mismatch with germline at one junction end may stem from a read error. The CDR3 here is CASREGGTGADSPLHF. The CDR3 DNA reads as TGTGCCAGCAGGGAAGGTGGGACAGGGGCTGATTCACCCCTCCACTTT. The chain links TRBV2 to TRBJ1-6; 10 bases agree with TRBD1. Germline V CDR1 and CDR2: SNHLY, FYNNEI. CDR3 length: 16 amino acids.

The V gene is TRBV2, the J gene TRBJ1-2; D gene unclear. CDR3 length equals 12 residues. Trimming cost V 2 bases and J 6 bases, with 7 bases left between them. CDR1 is SNHLY and CDR2 is FYNNEI in the germline V gene. DNA of the CDR3: TGTGCCAGCAGTGAAACCCCCCATGGCTACACCTTC. As protein: CASSETPHGYTF.